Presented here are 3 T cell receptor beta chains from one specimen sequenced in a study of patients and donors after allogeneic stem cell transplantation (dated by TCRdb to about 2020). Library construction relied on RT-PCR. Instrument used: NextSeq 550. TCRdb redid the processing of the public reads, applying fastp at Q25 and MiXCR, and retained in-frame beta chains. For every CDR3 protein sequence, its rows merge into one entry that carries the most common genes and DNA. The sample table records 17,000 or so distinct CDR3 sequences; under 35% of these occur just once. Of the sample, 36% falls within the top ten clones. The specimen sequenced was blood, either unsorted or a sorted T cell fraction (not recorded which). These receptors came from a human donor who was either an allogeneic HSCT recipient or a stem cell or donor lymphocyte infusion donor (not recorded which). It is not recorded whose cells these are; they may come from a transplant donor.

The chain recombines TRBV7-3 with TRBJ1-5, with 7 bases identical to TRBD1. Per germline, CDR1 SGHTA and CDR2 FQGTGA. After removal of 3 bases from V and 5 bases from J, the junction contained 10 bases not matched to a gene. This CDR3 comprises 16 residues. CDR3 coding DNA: TGTGCCAGCAGCTTTCGCTACAGGGGTACGGATCAGCCCCAGCATTTT. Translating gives CASSFRYRGTDQPQHF.

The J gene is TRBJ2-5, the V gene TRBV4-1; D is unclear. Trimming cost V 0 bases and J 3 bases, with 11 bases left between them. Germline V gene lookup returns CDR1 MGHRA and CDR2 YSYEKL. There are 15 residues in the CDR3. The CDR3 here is CASSQDRGSKETQYF. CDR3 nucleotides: TGCGCCAGCAGCCAAGATAGAGGTAGCAAAGAGACCCAGTACTTC.

The CDR3 here is CASSPRDSWSPGYGYTF. The CDR3 DNA is TGTGCCAGCAGCCCCCGGGACAGTTGGTCCCCAGGTTATGGCTACACCTTC. This sequence joins TRBV7-9 and TRBJ1-2, with 7 bases lining up with TRBD1. This CDR3 contains 17 residues. Germline V gene data show CDR1 as SEHNR and CDR2 as FQNEAQ (reference sequence). The V gene end was trimmed by 5 bases and the J gene end by 5 bases; junction bases not matched to a gene: 17.